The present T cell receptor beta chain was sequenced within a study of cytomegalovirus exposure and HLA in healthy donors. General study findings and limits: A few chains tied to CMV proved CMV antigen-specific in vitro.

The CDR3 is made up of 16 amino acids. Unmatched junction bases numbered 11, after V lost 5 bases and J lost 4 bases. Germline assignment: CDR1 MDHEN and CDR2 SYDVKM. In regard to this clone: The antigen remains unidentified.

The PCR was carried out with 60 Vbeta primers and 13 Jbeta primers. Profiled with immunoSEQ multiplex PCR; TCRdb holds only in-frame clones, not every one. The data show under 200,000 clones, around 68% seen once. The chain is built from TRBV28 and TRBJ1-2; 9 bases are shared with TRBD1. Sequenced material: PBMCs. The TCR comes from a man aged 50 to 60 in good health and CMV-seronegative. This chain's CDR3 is CASSPHPGQGVYGYTF. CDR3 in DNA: TGTGCCAGCAGTCCGCATCCGGGACAGGGAGTCTATGGCTACACCTTC.